This entry lists 11 T cell receptor beta chains sequenced from one sample in a study of blood T cell repertoires in COVID-19. The assay was immunoSEQ multiplex PCR, and TCRdb's table has in-frame clones only and misses some. The data hold some 180,000 clones, with approximately 88% observed a single time. The specimen sequenced was peripheral blood. These receptors originate from a woman aged 40-49 years with COVID-19, enrolled during active disease.

DNA of the CDR3: TGTGCCAGCAGCCTAATCCTGAACACTGAAGCTTTCTTT. Translating it yields CASSLILNTEAFF. The chain joins TRBV27 to TRBJ1-1; D gene ambiguous. V shed 6 bases and J shed 0 bases, with 8 bases lying between them. There are 13 residues in the CDR3. CDR1 is MNHEY, CDR2 SMNVEV, per germline (reference sequence).

Here the CDR3 reads CASSHRSTGTGQPQHF. DNA of the CDR3: TGCGCCAGCAGTCATCGGTCCACCGGGACAGGGCAGCCCCAGCATTTT. V is TRBV23-1 and J is TRBJ1-5; 9 bases align to TRBD1. TRBV23-1 is assigned to the ORF class and has an uncertain function. The CDR3 has 16 residues. V shed 3 bases, J shed 7 bases, and the junction held 10 bases outside the gene matches.

This clone was seen a handful of times. The chain joins TRBV29-1 to TRBJ1-1; 9 nucleotides line up with TRBD1. Germline loops: CDR1 SQVTM, CDR2 ANQGSEA. CDR3 length: 13 amino acids. The CDR3 DNA is TGCAGGACGACGGGACAGGGGAACACTGAAGCTTTCTTT. The encoded protein is CRTTGQGNTEAFF.

The chain is built from TRBV4-2 and TRBJ2-3; the D is unclear. The V end lost 0 bases, the J end lost 4 bases, and 8 bases lay between the germline ends. The CDR3 spans 14 residues. CDR1 is LGHNA, CDR2 YNFKEQ, per germline. The CDR3 spells CASSQDIKPDTQYF. CDR3 nucleotide sequence: TGTGCCAGCAGCCAAGATATCAAGCCAGATACGCAGTATTTT.

This chain's CDR3 is CASSEGSNQPQHF. CDR3 in DNA: TGCGCCAGCAGCGAGGGAAGCAATCAGCCCCAGCATTTT. This chain joins TRBV5-1 and TRBJ1-5; no clear D. Germline V lookup: CDR1 SGHRS, CDR2 YFSETQ. Trimming cost V 4 bases and J 1 base, with 6 bases left between them. The CDR3 runs to 13 residues.

This clone was picked up one time. This CDR3 reads CASSPSTDRSYGYTF. CDR3 in DNA: TGTGCCAGCAGCCCGTCTACGGACAGGTCCTATGGCTACACCTTC. The rearrangement uses TRBV11-2 and TRBJ1-2; 7 nucleotides match TRBD1. The germline V gene encodes CDR1 SGHAT and CDR2 FQNNGV. V was pared by 5 bases and J by 4 bases, with 10 bases of the junction left unmatched. This CDR3 is built from 15 residues. Variable domain in full (rest from reference TRBV11-2 and TRBJ1-2): EAGVAQSPRYKIIEKRQSVAFWCNPISGHATLYWYQQILGQGPKLLIQFQNNGVVDDSQLPKDRFSAERLKGVDSTLKIQPAKLEDSAVYLCASSPSTDRSYGYTFGSGTRLTVV.

The V gene is TRBV5-6, the J gene TRBJ1-2, with D unresolved. V was cut by 5 bases and J by 4 bases, with 9 bases left in between. Per germline, CDR1 SGHDT and CDR2 YYEEEE. The CDR3 loop spans 12 amino acids. Here the CDR3 DNA reads TGTGCCAGCAGAGCAGGTTCCTATGGCTACACCTTC. Its translation is CASRAGSYGYTF.

V is TRBV6-6 and J is TRBJ1-2; D gene unclear. Germline-derived CDR1 and CDR2 are MNHNY and SVGAGI (reference sequence). Trimming pared 4 bases from V and 0 bases from J, leaving 9 bases between. The length of the CDR3 is 14 residues. CDR3: CASSSLTTNYGYTF. As DNA, the CDR3 is TGTGCCAGCAGTTCCCTGACAACTAACTATGGCTACACCTTC.

This chain joins TRBV10-1 and TRBJ1-1; D perhaps matches TRBD1 (6 bases). CDR1 is WNHNN, CDR2 SYGVQD, per germline (reference sequence). The CDR3 contains 14 residues. Trimming cost V 0 bases and J 6 bases, with 11 bases left between them. Written as DNA, the CDR3 is TGCGCCAGCAGTGAGTCGGGGGCGAAGGCTGAAGCTTTCTTT. Its protein is CASSESGAKAEAFF.

The V call is TRBV27, the J call TRBJ1-1; no reliable D call. The CDR3 spans 13 residues. V lost 5 bases, J lost 2 bases, and 9 bases lay in between. CDR1 is MNHEY and CDR2 is SMNVEV in the germline V gene (reference sequence). This CDR3 reads CASSATVNTEAFF. Here the CDR3 DNA reads TGTGCCAGCAGTGCCACAGTTAACACTGAAGCTTTCTTT.

This chain uses TRBV27 with TRBJ2-7; 10 bases fit TRBD1. The germline CDR1 and CDR2 sequences are MNHEY and SMNVEV (reference sequence). This CDR3 is built from 15 residues. The J segment lost 3 bases and the V segment lost 5 bases, leaving 7 bases of the junction unmatched. CDR3 sequence: CASSPLGTGDYEQYF. The CDR3 DNA reads TGTGCCAGCAGTCCCCTCGGGACAGGGGACTACGAGCAGTACTTC.